The text below deals with one T cell receptor (beta chain). Its antigen is not yet known. It has no much larger one-base neighbor in the sample; base qualities were not kept. The sample comes from a study of blood T cell repertoires in COVID-19 (dated by TCRdb to between 2020 and 2021). Regarding the study in general: The collaborator samples originated in the United States, Italy and Spain and spanned the acute and convalescent phases of COVID-19. The prospective study material was composed of cDNA or gDNA derived from T cells, B-cell-depleted T cells, or PBMCs. The dataset comprised deeply sampled blood TCRbeta repertoires from subjects exposed to, actively infected with, or recovered from COVID-19. The repertoires were released in a freely available public database intended as a resource for research on the immune response to SARS-CoV-2. Samples came from the ongoing ImmuneRACE study (first 160 participants) plus 1,254 subjects from 6 global collaborators. Nearly every sample came with metadata listing a de-identified subject ID, COVID-19 status, age in years and sex. Where available, HLA class I and class II types were obtained from metadata supplied by the sample provider rather than from assay-based typing. The study at large found these results: The amount of clinical and demographic metadata varied by source and participant and was provided uncurated.

At one collaborating source in Seattle, patients were enrolled during active infection and were followed longitudinally through the course of disease. Collaborating institutions collected whole blood in K2EDTA tubes following their own protocols. For TCRbeta analysis, collaborator samples were shipped as frozen whole blood, as isolated PBMCs, or as DNA extracted from either sample type. TCRbeta CDR3 regions were amplified from genomic DNA using the immunoSEQ Assay, a bias-controlled multiplex PCR. In the authors' own workflow: Nucleated cell counts per sample were estimated from amplification of reference gene primers within the assay. To quantify the absolute abundance of each unique TCRbeta CDR3 rearrangement, sequence reads were collapsed and filtered. Productive Simpson clonality was computed per sample as the square root of Simpson's diversity index over productive rearrangements. TCRdb stores this immuneACCESS table with in-frame sequences only. Part of the clones is absent; in the studies checked, under half of the shortfall reflects unresolved V genes, and no reason is known for the rest. D and trimming come from the DNA, and the V and J calls and clone size come from that table. The sample includes about 230,000 clones, with roughly 85% observed a single time. The top ten constitute 5.1% of the sample.

Sequencing was performed on peripheral blood. This TCR was recovered from a man aged 50-59 years with COVID-19, enrolled during active disease.

CDR3 reads: CASSQAVSPLHF. The DNA sequence is as follows: TGCGCCAGCAGCCAGGCCGTTTCACCCCTCCACTTT. The sequence joins TRBV4-1 to TRBJ1-6; confidence is insufficient to name the D gene. V is pared back by 3 bases and J by 9 bases, with 6 bases lying between the germline termini. From its cysteine to its phenylalanine, the CDR3 spans 12 amino acids. The only DNA kept is the CDR3, 36 bases in frame from the first base. As encoded in the germline V gene, CDR1 is MGHRA while CDR2 is YSYEKL.